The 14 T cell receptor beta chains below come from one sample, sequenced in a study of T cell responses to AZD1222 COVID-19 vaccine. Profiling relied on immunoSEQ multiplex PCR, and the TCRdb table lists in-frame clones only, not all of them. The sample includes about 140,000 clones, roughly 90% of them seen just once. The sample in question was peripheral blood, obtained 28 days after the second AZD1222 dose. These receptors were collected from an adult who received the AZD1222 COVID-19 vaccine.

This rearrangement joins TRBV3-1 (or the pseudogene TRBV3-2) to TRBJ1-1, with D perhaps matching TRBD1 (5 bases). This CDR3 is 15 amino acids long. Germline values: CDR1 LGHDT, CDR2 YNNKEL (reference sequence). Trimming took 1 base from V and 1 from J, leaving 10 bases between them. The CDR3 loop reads CASSQALTGNTEAFF. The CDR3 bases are TGTGCCAGCAGCCAAGCCTTAACAGGGAACACTGAAGCTTTCTTT.

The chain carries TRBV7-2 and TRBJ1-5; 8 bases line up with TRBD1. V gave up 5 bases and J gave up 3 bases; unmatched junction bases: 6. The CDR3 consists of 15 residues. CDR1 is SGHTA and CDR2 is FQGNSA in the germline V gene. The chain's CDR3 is CASSPLDRDNQPQHF. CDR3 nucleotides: TGTGCCAGCAGCCCGCTGGACAGGGACAATCAGCCCCAGCATTTT.

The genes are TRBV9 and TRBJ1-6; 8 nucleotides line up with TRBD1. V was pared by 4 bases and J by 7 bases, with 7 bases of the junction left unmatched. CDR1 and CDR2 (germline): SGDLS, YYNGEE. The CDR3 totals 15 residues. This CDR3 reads CASSTGQGGNSPLHF. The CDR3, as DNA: TGTGCCAGCAGCACCGGACAGGGAGGGAATTCACCCCTCCACTTT.

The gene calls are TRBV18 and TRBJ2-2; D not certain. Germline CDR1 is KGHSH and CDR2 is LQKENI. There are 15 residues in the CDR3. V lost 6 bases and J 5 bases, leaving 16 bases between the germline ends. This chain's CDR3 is CASSRGSTETGELFF. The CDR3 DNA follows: TGTGCCAGCTCTCGCGGATCAACCGAGACCGGGGAGCTGTTTTTT. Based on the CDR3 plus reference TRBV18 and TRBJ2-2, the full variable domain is NAGVMQNPRHLVRRRGQEARLRCSPMKGHSHVYWYRQLPEEGLKFMVYLQKENIIDESGMPKERFSAEFPKEGPSILRIQQVVRGDSAAYFCASSRGSTETGELFFGEGSRLTVL.

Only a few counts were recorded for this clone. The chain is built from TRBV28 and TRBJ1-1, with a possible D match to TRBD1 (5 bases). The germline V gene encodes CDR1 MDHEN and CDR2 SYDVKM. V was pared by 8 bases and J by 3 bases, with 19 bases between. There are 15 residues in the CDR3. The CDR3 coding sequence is TGTGCCAGCGGGGGGATGGCGGGGAGATACACTGAAGCTTTCTTT. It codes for CASGGMAGRYTEAFF.

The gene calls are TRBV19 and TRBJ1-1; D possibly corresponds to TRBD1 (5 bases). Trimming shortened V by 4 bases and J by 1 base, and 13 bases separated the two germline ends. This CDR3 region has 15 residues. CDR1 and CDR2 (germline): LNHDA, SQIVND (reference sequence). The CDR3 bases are TGTGCCAGTAGTAAACAGGCGGCCGGGAACACTGAAGCTTTCTTT. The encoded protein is CASSKQAAGNTEAFF. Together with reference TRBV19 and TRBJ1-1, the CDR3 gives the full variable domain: DGGITQSPKYLFRKEGQNVTLSCEQNLNHDAMYWYRQDPGQGLRLIYYSQIVNDFQKGDIAEGYSVSREKKESFPLTVTSAQKNPTAFYLCASSKQAAGNTEAFFGQGTRLTVV.

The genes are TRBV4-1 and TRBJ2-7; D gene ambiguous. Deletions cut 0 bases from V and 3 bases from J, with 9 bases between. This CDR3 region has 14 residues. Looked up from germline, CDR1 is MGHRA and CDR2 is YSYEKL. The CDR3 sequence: CASSQDPANYEQYF. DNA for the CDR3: TGCGCCAGCAGCCAAGATCCGGCCAACTACGAGCAGTACTTC.

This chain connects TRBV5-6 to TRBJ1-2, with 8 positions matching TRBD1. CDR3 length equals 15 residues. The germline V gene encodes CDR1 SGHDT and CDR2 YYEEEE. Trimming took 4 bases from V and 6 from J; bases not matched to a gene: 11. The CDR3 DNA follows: TGTGCCAGCAGCGTCACTTCCAGGGGGCCGGATGGCTACACCTTC. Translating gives CASSVTSRGPDGYTF.

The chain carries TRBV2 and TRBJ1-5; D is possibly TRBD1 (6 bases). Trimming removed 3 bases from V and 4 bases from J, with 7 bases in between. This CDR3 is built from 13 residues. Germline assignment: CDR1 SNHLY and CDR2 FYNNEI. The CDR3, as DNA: TGTGCCAGCAGTGAGACAGGTAATCAGCCCCAGCATTTT. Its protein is CASSETGNQPQHF.

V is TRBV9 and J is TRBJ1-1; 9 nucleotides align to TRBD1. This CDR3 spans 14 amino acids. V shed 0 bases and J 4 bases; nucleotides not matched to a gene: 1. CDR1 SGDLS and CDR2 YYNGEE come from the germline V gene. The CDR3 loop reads CASSVGGQGTEAFF. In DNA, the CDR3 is TGTGCCAGCAGCGTAGGGGGACAGGGCACTGAAGCTTTCTTT.

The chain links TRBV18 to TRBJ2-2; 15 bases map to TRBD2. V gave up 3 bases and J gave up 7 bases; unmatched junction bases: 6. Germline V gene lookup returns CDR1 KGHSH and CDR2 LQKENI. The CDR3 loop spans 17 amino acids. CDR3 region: CASSPPGLAGGLGELFF. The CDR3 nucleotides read TGTGCCAGCTCACCGCCGGGACTAGCGGGGGGCCTCGGGGAGCTGTTTTTT.

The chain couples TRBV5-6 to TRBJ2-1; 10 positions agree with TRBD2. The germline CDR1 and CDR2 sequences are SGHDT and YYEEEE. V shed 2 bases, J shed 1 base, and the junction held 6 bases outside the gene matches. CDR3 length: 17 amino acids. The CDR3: CASSFSLAGVSYNEQFF. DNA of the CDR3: TGTGCCAGCAGCTTCAGCCTAGCGGGAGTGTCCTACAATGAGCAGTTCTTC.

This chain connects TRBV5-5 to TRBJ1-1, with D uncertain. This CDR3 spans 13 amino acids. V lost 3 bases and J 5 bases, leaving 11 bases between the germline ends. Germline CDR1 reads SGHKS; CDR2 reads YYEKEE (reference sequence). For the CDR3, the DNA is TGTGCCAGCAGCTCTGCGATGGAAACTGAAGCTTTCTTT. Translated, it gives CASSSAMETEAFF.

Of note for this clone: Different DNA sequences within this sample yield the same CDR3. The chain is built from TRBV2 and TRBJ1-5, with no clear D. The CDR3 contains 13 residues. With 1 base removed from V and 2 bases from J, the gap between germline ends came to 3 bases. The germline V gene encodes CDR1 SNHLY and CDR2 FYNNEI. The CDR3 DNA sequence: TGTGCCAGCAGTGAAGAGGGCAATCAGCCCCAGCATTTT. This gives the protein CASSEEGNQPQHF.